Listed below are T cell receptor beta chains from one sample, sequenced in a study of blood T cell repertoires in COVID-19. The method was immunoSEQ multiplex PCR; TCRdb's version includes in-frame clones alone and lacks a portion of them. The sample records 200,000 to 300,000 clones, 70% to 85% being singletons. Sequencing was done on a sample of peripheral blood. The origin of the receptors is a man aged 35 to 55 who had recovered from COVID-19. Both conserved end residues are part of each CDR3. Fields, in order: V gene, CDR3 length, clone size, D gene, J gene, CDR3 protein, CDR3 DNA. A D gene is named only where the DNA matches it firmly. Clone size is given for some rows only: seen once, a few or many times, or a class if the clone is expanded.

TRBV2	15	NA	TRBD1	TRBJ1-1	CASSRQGPTNTEAFF	TGTGCCAGCAGTCGACAGGGGCCGACGAACACTGAAGCTTTCTTT
TRBV2	13	NA	NA	TRBJ2-5	CASSSVDQETQYF	TGTGCCAGCAGCTCAGTGGACCAAGAGACCCAGTACTTC
TRBV5-8	15	NA	NA	TRBJ2-7	CASSLGGGGPYEQYF	TGTGCCAGCAGCTTGGGTGGGGGAGGCCCCTACGAGCAGTACTTC
TRBV4-2	16	NA	NA	TRBJ1-1	CASSQDRKQMNTEAFF	TGTGCCAGCAGCCAAGATAGGAAACAGATGAACACTGAAGCTTTCTTT
TRBV19	11	NA	TRBD1	TRBJ1-2	CASRDRDGYTF	TGTGCCAGTAGAGACAGGGACGGCTACACCTTC
TRBV7-2	15	NA	TRBD2	TRBJ2-1	CASSFPRGGIDEQFF	TGTGCCAGCAGCTTCCCCCGGGGGGGCATAGATGAGCAGTTCTTC
TRBV30	13	many	TRBD1	TRBJ2-2	CASSGGEPGELFF	TGTGCCTCTTCAGGGGGCGAGCCCGGGGAGCTGTTTTTT
TRBV2	16	NA	TRBD1	TRBJ2-2	CASSEIDRGRSGELFF	TGTGCCAGCAGTGAAATCGACAGGGGGCGCAGCGGGGAGCTGTTTTTT
TRBV5-1	14	once	NA	TRBJ1-4	CASREVATNEKLFF	TGCGCCAGCAGGGAGGTTGCAACTAATGAAAAACTGTTTTTT
TRBV7-9	13	NA	NA	TRBJ1-2	CASSFPGSYGYTF	TGTGCCAGCAGCTTTCCGGGGTCCTATGGCTACACCTTC
TRBV9	12	NA	NA	TRBJ1-3	CASSPDEDTIYF	TGTGCCAGCAGCCCAGATGAGGACACCATATATTTT
TRBV6-6	12	NA	NA	TRBJ1-1	CASSRVATEAFF	TGTGCCAGCAGTCGGGTGGCCACTGAAGCTTTCTTT